The 28 T cell receptor beta chains below were found in one sample sequenced in a study of blood T cell repertoires in COVID-19. Clones were read by immunoSEQ multiplex PCR, and TCRdb kept only the in-frame ones, dropping some. The table has tens of thousands of clones, about four fifths seen once; the top ten hold approximately 12%. The sequenced sample was peripheral blood. These receptors all stem from a human donor in a cohort sampled during active COVID-19.

The V gene is TRBV2, the J gene TRBJ1-6, with 8 bases fitting TRBD1. Per germline, CDR1 SNHLY and CDR2 FYNNEI. The CDR3 is 14 amino acids. The junction had 5 bases not matched to a gene; V was cut back by 8 bases and J by 5 bases. The CDR3 sequence: CASSQGADNSPLHF. In nucleotides, the CDR3 is TGTGCCAGCTCTCAGGGGGCAGATAATTCACCCCTCCACTTT.

The rearrangement uses TRBV7-8 and TRBJ2-5; the match to TRBD2 covers 12 bases. Germline lookup yields CDR1 SGHVS and CDR2 FQNEAQ. This CDR3 region has 18 residues. J gave up 1 base and V 3 bases, and 9 bases lay outside the gene matches. The CDR3 coding sequence is TGTGCCAGCAGCTTGTCGACTAGCGGGAGTAACTTCCAAGAGACCCAGTACTTC. Translation gives CASSLSTSGSNFQETQYF.

This clone has only a few counts. The gene calls are TRBV21-1 and TRBJ1-2. TRBV21-1 represents a pseudogene. The CDR3 sequence is 15 residues long. CDR3 DNA sequence: TGTGCCAGCAGCAAAGTCCTCTTTATGAGCTATGGCTACACCTTC. As protein: CASSKVLFMSYGYTF.

This clone was counted once. The sample contains more than one DNA sequence encoding this CDR3. The chain's CDR3 is CASSYSSGRVNEQFF. In DNA form, the CDR3 reads TGTGCCAGCAGTTATTCTAGCGGGAGGGTAAATGAGCAGTTCTTC. The chain uses TRBV6-5 and TRBJ2-1; 12 nucleotides agree with TRBD2. Per the germline V gene, CDR1 is MNHEY and CDR2 is SVGAGI. With V trimmed by 3 bases and J by 7 bases, 4 bases remained unmatched. This CDR3 contains 15 residues.

The chain employs TRBV5-1 and TRBJ2-5, with 10 positions matching TRBD2. Trimming cost V 3 bases and J 3 bases; bases outside gene matches: 5. Germline CDR1 is SGHRS and CDR2 is YFSETQ. This CDR3 contains 15 residues. CDR3 nucleotides: TGCGCCAGCAGCTCCCCAGCGGGAGGGAAAGAGACCCAGTACTTC. Amino acids: CASSSPAGGKETQYF.

The gene calls are TRBV29-1 and TRBJ2-1; D is undetermined. V lost 2 bases and J 0 bases, leaving 8 bases between the germline ends. Germline V gives CDR1 SQVTM, CDR2 ANQGSEA. The length of the CDR3 is 14 residues. In nucleotides, the CDR3 is TGCAGCGTTGAACTTTCCCTCTCCTACAATGAGCAGTTCTTC. Protein product: CSVELSLSYNEQFF.

The chain uses TRBV18 and TRBJ1-4; 10 bases match TRBD1. The CDR3 spans 15 residues. Germline lookup yields CDR1 KGHSH and CDR2 LQKENI. The V segment lost 0 bases and the J segment 7 bases; nucleotides outside the gene matches: 2. The CDR3 DNA reads TGTGCCAGCTCACCACCGGGACAGGGGCGTGAAAAACTGTTTTTT. Translating it yields CASSPPGQGREKLFF.

The chain links TRBV28 to TRBJ1-4, with unresolved D. Trimming removed 5 bases from V and 8 bases from J, with 9 bases in between. CDR1 is MDHEN and CDR2 is SYDVKM in the germline V gene. This CDR3 spans 12 amino acids. CDR3 bases: TGTGCCAGCAGTCCCCGCGCGGAAAAACTGTTTTTT. This encodes CASSPRAEKLFF.

The chain couples TRBV14 to TRBJ2-3; 8 bases align to TRBD2. The CDR3 totals 17 residues. Germline lookup yields CDR1 SGHDN and CDR2 FVKESK. Unmatched junction bases numbered 14, after V lost 6 bases and J lost 3 bases. The CDR3 region is CASSPSRYTSGTDTQYF. In nucleotides, the CDR3 is TGTGCCAGCAGTCCTTCCCGTTATACTAGCGGTACAGATACGCAGTATTTT.

The chain employs TRBV5-1 and TRBJ2-5, with 7 bases that match TRBD1. This CDR3 has 13 residues. V was clipped by 4 bases and J by 4 bases; unmatched bases: 4. CDR1 and CDR2 from the germline V gene are SGHRS and YFSETQ. Here the CDR3 reads CASSITGAETQYF. For the CDR3, the DNA is TGCGCCAGCAGCATAACAGGGGCAGAGACCCAGTACTTC. The full variable domain, rest sourced from reference TRBV5-1 and TRBJ2-5, is KAGVTQTPRYLIKTRGQQVTLSCSPISGHRSVSWYQQTPGQGLQFLFEYFSETQRNKGNFPGRFSGRQFSNSRSEMNVSTLELGDSALYLCASSITGAETQYFGPGTRLLVL.

The chain is built from TRBV6-5 and TRBJ1-1; 9 bases are a match to TRBD1. V trimming: 2 bases; J trimming: 9 bases; junction bases outside the gene matches: 7. Germline values: CDR1 MNHEY, CDR2 SVGAGI. The CDR3 loop spans 14 amino acids. CDR3 residues: CASSYVSTGGKAFF. The CDR3 bases are TGTGCCAGCAGTTACGTCTCGACAGGGGGGAAAGCTTTCTTT.

The table lists this clone with a count of one. The chain joins TRBV6-5 to TRBJ1-5; 7 positions match TRBD1. Germline V gene data show CDR1 as MNHEY and CDR2 as SVGAGI. Trimming at V came to 7 bases and at J to 2 bases, leaving 8 bases not matched to a gene. The CDR3 has 15 amino acids. CDR3 sequence reads: CASIDRVFGNQPQHF. The CDR3 nucleotides read TGTGCCAGCATCGACAGGGTTTTTGGCAATCAGCCCCAGCATTTT.

The chain joins TRBV4-1 to TRBJ2-1, with 9 bases matching TRBD1. This CDR3 contains 16 residues. CDR1 is MGHRA and CDR2 is YSYEKL in the germline V gene. Trimming removed 3 bases from V and 14 bases from J; junction bases left unmatched: 17. DNA of the CDR3: TGCGCCAGCAGCCAGGATGAAACCTCGGGGACAGGGAATAAGTTCTTC. It translates to CASSQDETSGTGNKFF.

The genes are TRBV11-2 and TRBJ2-7; 9 nucleotides match TRBD1. J was trimmed by 0 bases and V by 5 bases; bases with no gene match: 5. This CDR3 region has 15 residues. Germline values: CDR1 SGHAT, CDR2 FQNNGV. The DNA of the CDR3 is TGTGCCAGCAGCCTCAGGACAGGGGTCTCCTACGAGCAGTACTTC. Translated, it gives CASSLRTGVSYEQYF.

This chain links TRBV2 with TRBJ2-7; TRBD1 matches 8 bases. This CDR3 region has 14 residues. Trimming took 6 bases from V and 3 from J; bases not matched to a gene: 7. Germline lookup yields CDR1 SNHLY and CDR2 FYNNEI. The CDR3 region has the DNA TGTGCCAGCAGCCTGGACAGGGAACGCTACGAGCAGTACTTC. This encodes CASSLDRERYEQYF.

The chain employs TRBV2 and TRBJ2-2, with D perhaps matching TRBD2 (6 bases). The ends were cut back, 5 bases at V and 5 bases at J, with 15 bases in the middle. This CDR3 comprises 15 residues. Germline CDR1 SNHLY, CDR2 FYNNEI. CDR3 residues: CASSRQGGETGELFF. The CDR3 bases are TGTGCCAGCAGTCGACAAGGAGGGGAAACCGGGGAGCTGTTTTTT.

The chain joins TRBV4-1 to TRBJ2-7; 9 bases match TRBD1. There are 16 residues in the CDR3. The junction had 9 bases not matched to a gene; V was cut back by 4 bases and J by 2 bases. Germline V gene sequence: CDR1 MGHRA, CDR2 YSYEKL. The CDR3 protein is CASSRSGTGNAYEQYF. The CDR3, as DNA: TGCGCCAGCAGCCGATCCGGGACAGGGAATGCCTACGAGCAGTACTTC.

The rearrangement joins TRBV9 to TRBJ2-1; 9 nucleotides line up with TRBD1. Germline assignment: CDR1 SGDLS and CDR2 YYNGEE. The CDR3 runs to 13 residues. The junction had 1 base not matched to a gene; V was cut back by 1 base and J by 8 bases. CDR3 DNA: TGTGCCAGCAGCGTAACAGGGGGCGATGAGCAGTTCTTC. Translation: CASSVTGGDEQFF.

The rearrangement joins TRBV7-9 to TRBJ2-1, with D maybe TRBD2 (6 bases). Germline V lookup: CDR1 SEHNR, CDR2 FQNEAQ (reference sequence). The CDR3 extends over 14 amino acids. The ends were cut back, 5 bases at V and 4 bases at J, with 12 bases in the middle. CDR3 DNA sequence: TGTGCCAGCAGCGGGAGTAGCGGATACAATGAGCAGTTCTTC. Residues: CASSGSSGYNEQFF.

The genes are TRBV5-1 and TRBJ2-1; TRBD2 agrees at 12 bases. The J segment lost 5 bases and the V segment lost 0 bases, leaving 3 bases of the junction unmatched. CDR1 is SGHRS, CDR2 YFSETQ, per germline. This CDR3 region has 16 residues. The CDR3 DNA reads as TGCGCCAGCAGCTTGGCGCTAGCGGGAGGGGACAATGAGCAGTTCTTC. This translates into CASSLALAGGDNEQFF.

The V gene is TRBV5-1, the J gene TRBJ2-7; 8 bases map to TRBD1. The V gene's germline CDR1 is SGHRS and CDR2 YFSETQ. This CDR3 is 15 amino acids long. V gave up 4 bases and J gave up 2 bases; unmatched junction bases: 8. CDR3 DNA: TGCGCCAGCAGCCCGGCCGGACAGGGACCCTACGAGCAGTACTTC. Translated, it gives CASSPAGQGPYEQYF.

V usage is TRBV4-1 and J usage is TRBJ1-6, with 7 bases matching TRBD1. The germline V gene has CDR1 MGHRA and CDR2 YSYEKL. J gave up 9 bases and V 3 bases, and 8 bases lay outside the gene matches. The CDR3 is made up of 15 amino acids. DNA of the CDR3: TGCGCCAGCAGCCACCAAGGGGGCGCGGGTTCACCCCTCCACTTT. Protein sequence: CASSHQGGAGSPLHF.

The chain links TRBV7-8 to TRBJ1-3, with D perhaps matching TRBD1 (5 bases). In germline, CDR1 is SGHVS, CDR2 FQNEAQ. This CDR3 contains 15 residues. V dropped 4 bases and J dropped 5 bases, with 15 bases sitting between them. The CDR3 protein is CASSSPTEARNTIYF. In DNA form, the CDR3 reads TGTGCCAGCAGCTCCCCGACAGAAGCAAGAAACACCATATATTTT.

V and J are TRBV6-6 and TRBJ2-5; 9 positions agree with TRBD1. The CDR3 loop spans 13 amino acids. Germline assignment: CDR1 MNHNY and CDR2 SVGAGI (reference sequence). Trimming removed 5 bases from V and 5 bases from J; junction bases left unmatched: 3. The CDR3: CASSRDREETQYF. The CDR3 DNA sequence: TGTGCCAGCAGTCGGGACAGGGAGGAGACCCAGTACTTC.

J is TRBJ1-1 and V is TRBV6-5; D not certain. V lost 5 bases, J lost 2 bases, and 9 bases lay in between. Germline CDR1 MNHEY, CDR2 SVGAGI. This CDR3 spans 13 amino acids. The DNA of the CDR3 is TGTGCCAGCAGTCACCGCGATAACACTGAAGCTTTCTTT. Translated: CASSHRDNTEAFF.

This clone was seen a few times. The chain carries TRBV29-1 and TRBJ1-2, with D maybe TRBD1 (5 bases). The V end was cut by 3 bases, the J end by 14 bases, with 19 bases between. This CDR3 is built from 12 residues. The germline V gene encodes CDR1 SQVTM and CDR2 ANQGSEA. This chain's CDR3 is CSVDPDLGEGTF. The CDR3 region has the DNA TGCAGCGTTGATCCCGATTTGGGGGAGGGAACCTTC.

In its sample, this clone was seen once. The genes are TRBV5-1 and TRBJ2-1; the D is unclear. V shed 3 bases and J shed 10 bases, with 17 bases lying between them. Germline V gene sequence: CDR1 SGHRS, CDR2 YFSETQ. This CDR3 has 14 amino acids. This CDR3 is CASSSMPSLEEQFF. The CDR3 coding sequence is TGCGCCAGCAGCTCGATGCCCAGTCTCGAAGAGCAGTTCTTC.

J is TRBJ2-7 and V is TRBV4-1, with 11 bases lining up with TRBD1. V lost 4 bases, J lost 1 base, and 9 bases stayed unmatched. The CDR3 is 17 amino acids. Germline V lookup: CDR1 MGHRA, CDR2 YSYEKL. The CDR3 sequence is CASSPRTGGAESYEQYF. CDR3 coding DNA: TGCGCCAGCAGCCCGCGGACAGGGGGCGCCGAATCCTACGAGCAGTACTTC.